These T cell receptor beta chains were read from a single sample in a study of shared clonotypes between healthy human individuals. The repertoire was sequenced with immunoSEQ multiplex PCR; TCRdb's copy has only in-frame clones and lacks some. The data contain some 240,000 clones, approximately 65% of them singletons. Sample: memory CD4+ T cells sorted from blood. The receptors derive from a man aged 30-40 years in good health. Both conserved end residues are part of each CDR3. D genes are given only for firm matches. Part of the rows lack a size; the others show once, few, many or a class for expanded clones.

v_call	d_call	j_call	clone_size	cdr3_aa	cdr3_nt
TRBV27	.	TRBJ1-2	.	CASRPYRARQDGYTF	TGTGCCAGCAGACCTTACCGCGCCCGGCAAGATGGCTACACCTTC
TRBV29-1	.	TRBJ2-1	.	CSVGATNNEQFF	TGCAGCGTTGGAGCGACTAACAATGAGCAGTTCTTC
TRBV23-1	.	TRBJ2-1	.	CASSPNFWFF	TGCGCCAGCAGTCCAAATTTTTGGTTCTTC
TRBV7-2	TRBD2	TRBJ2-3	.	CASSLAASGRAADTQYF	TGTGCCAGCAGCTTAGCGGCTAGCGGGAGGGCCGCAGATACGCAGTATTTT
TRBV2	.	TRBJ2-5	.	CASSDSGSQETQYF	TGTGCCAGCAGTGATTCAGGAAGCCAAGAGACCCAGTACTTC
TRBV19	.	TRBJ1-2	many	CASTTGTEGNYGYTF	TGTGCCAGTACCACGGGGACGGAGGGAAACTATGGCTACACCTTC
TRBV7-8	.	TRBJ2-3	.	CASSLGRTDTQYF	TGTGCCAGCAGCTTAGGCAGGACAGATACGCAGTATTTT
TRBV15	TRBD2	TRBJ2-7	.	CATSRGQDTSGASYEQYF	TGTGCCACCAGCAGAGGCCAAGATACTAGCGGGGCCTCCTACGAGCAGTACTTC
TRBV5-1	TRBD1	TRBJ2-7	.	CASSQGPGGIYEQYF	TGCGCCAGCAGTCAGGGCCCAGGGGGCATTTACGAGCAGTACTTC
TRBV7-8	.	TRBJ2-1	few	CASSLPPGTLNNEQFF	TGTGCCAGCAGCCTCCCCCCCGGGACACTAAACAATGAGCAGTTCTTC
TRBV2	.	TRBJ1-5	.	CASSEGTAYNQPQHF	TGTGCCAGCAGTGAAGGGACAGCTTACAATCAGCCCCAGCATTTT
TRBV19	.	TRBJ1-5	.	CASSIGTDNQPQHF	TGTGCCAGTAGTATAGGGACAGACAATCAGCCCCAGCATTTT
TRBV27	.	TRBJ2-5	.	CASSLEERVGTQYF	TGTGCCAGCAGTTTAGAAGAGCGGGTGGGGACCCAGTACTTC